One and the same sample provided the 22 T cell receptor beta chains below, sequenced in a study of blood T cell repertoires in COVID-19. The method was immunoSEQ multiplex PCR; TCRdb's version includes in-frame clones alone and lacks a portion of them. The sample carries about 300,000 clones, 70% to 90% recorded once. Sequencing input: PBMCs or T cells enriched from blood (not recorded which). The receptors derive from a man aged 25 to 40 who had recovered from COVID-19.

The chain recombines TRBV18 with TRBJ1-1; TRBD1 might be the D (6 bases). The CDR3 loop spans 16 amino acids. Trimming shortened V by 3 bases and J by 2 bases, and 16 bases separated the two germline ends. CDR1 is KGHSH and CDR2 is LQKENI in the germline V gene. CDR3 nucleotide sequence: TGTGCCAGCTCACCCCTGGGAGGGGGTATCAACACTGAAGCTTTCTTT. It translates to CASSPLGGGINTEAFF.

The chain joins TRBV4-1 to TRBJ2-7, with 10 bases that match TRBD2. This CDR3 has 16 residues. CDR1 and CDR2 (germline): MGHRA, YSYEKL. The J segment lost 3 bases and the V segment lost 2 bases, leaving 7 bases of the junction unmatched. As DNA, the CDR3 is TGCGCCAGCAGCCAATGGCAGGCTAGCGGGGGCTACGAGCAGTACTTC. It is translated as CASSQWQASGGYEQYF.

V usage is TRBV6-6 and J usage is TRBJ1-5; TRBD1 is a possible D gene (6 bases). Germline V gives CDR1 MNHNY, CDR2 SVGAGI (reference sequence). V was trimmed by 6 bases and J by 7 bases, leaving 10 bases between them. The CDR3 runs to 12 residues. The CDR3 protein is CASRGGLQPQHF. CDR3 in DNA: TGTGCCAGCAGGGGGGGGCTGCAGCCCCAGCATTTT.

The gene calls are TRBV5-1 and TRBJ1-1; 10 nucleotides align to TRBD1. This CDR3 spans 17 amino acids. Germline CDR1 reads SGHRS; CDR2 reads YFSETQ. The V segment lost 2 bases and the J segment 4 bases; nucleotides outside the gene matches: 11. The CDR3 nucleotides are TGCGCCAGCAGCTTAACCGGGACAGGGGACCCGGGCACTGAAGCTTTCTTT. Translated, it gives CASSLTGTGDPGTEAFF.

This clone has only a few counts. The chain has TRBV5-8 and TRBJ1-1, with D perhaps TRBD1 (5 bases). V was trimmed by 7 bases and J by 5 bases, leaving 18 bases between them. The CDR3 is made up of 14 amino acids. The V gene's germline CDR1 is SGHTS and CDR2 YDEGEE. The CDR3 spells CASCRRGLGTEAFF. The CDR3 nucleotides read TGTGCCAGCTGCAGGAGGGGTTTAGGGACTGAAGCTTTCTTT.

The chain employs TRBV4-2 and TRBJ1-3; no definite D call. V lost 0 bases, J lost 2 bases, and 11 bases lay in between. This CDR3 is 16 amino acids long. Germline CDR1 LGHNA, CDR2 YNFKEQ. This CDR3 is CASSQDRPGTGNTIYF. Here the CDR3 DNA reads TGTGCCAGCAGCCAAGATCGGCCGGGGACTGGAAACACCATATATTTT.

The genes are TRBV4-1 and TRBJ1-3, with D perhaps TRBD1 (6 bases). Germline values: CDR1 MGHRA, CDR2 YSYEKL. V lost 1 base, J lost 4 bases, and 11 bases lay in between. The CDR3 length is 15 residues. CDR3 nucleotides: TGCGCCAGCAGCCAAGCCACAGGGCGCGGAAACACCATATATTTT. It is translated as CASSQATGRGNTIYF.

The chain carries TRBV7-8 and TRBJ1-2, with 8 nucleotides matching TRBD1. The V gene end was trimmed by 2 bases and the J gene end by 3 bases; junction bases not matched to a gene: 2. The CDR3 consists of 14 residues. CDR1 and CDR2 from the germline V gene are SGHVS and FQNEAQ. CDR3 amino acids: CASSLLTGDYGYTF. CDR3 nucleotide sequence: TGTGCCAGCAGCTTACTGACAGGGGACTATGGCTACACCTTC.

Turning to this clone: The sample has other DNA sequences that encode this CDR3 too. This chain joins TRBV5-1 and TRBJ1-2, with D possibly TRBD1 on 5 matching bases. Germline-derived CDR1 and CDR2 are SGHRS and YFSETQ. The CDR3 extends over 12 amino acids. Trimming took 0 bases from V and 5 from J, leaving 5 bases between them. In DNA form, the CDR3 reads TGCGCCAGCAGCTTGGGACAGTATGGCTACACCTTC. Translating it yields CASSLGQYGYTF.

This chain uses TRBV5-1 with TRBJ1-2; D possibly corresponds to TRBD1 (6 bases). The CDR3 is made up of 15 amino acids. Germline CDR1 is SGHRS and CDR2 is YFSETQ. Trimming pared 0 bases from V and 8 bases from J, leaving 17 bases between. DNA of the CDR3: TGCGCCAGCAGCTTGGATGGACAGAAAGGAGGAGGCTACACCTTC. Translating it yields CASSLDGQKGGGYTF.

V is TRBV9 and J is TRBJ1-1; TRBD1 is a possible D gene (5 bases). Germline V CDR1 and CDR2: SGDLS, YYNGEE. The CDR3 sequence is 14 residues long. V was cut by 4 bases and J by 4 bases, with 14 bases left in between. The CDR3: CASSPWGGATEAFF. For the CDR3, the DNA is TGTGCCAGCAGCCCCTGGGGAGGGGCCACTGAAGCTTTCTTT.

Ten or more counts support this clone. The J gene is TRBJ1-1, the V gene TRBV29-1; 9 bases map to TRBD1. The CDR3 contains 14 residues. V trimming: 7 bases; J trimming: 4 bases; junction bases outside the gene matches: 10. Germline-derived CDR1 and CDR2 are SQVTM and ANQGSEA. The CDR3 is CSATVGQGATEAFF. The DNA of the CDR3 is TGCAGCGCCACGGTGGGACAGGGTGCCACTGAAGCTTTCTTT. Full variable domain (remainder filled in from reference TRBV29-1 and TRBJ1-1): SAVISQKPSRDICQRGTSLTIQCQVDSQVTMMFWYRQQPGQSLTLIATANQGSEATYESGFVIDKFPISRPNLTFSTLTVSNMSPEDSSIYLCSATVGQGATEAFFGQGTRLTVV.

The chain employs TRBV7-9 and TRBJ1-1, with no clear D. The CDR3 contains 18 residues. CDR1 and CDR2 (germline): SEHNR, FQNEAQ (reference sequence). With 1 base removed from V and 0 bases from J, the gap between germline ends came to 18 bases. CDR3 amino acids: CASSLDDWRERVNTEAFF. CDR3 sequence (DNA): TGTGCCAGCAGCTTAGATGATTGGAGGGAACGGGTGAACACTGAAGCTTTCTTT.

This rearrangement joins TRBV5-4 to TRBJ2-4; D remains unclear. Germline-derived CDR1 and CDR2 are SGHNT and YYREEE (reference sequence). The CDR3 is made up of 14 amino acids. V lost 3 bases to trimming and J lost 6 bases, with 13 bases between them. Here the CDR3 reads CASSYSEVSNIQYF. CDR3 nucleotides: TGTGCCAGCAGCTATAGTGAGGTGTCAAACATTCAGTACTTC.

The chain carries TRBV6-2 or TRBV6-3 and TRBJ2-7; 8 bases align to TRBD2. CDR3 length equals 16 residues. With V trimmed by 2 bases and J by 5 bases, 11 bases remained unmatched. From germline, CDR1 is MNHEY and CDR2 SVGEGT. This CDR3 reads CASSYPIGRGVHEQYF. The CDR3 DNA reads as TGTGCCAGCAGTTACCCCATTGGGCGGGGGGTTCACGAGCAGTACTTC.

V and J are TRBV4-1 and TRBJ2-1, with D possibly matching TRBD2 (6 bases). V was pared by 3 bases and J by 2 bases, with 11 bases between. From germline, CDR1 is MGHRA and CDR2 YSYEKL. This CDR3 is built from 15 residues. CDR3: CASSQPGTPYNEQFF. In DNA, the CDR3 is TGCGCCAGCAGCCAGCCCGGGACTCCCTACAATGAGCAGTTCTTC.

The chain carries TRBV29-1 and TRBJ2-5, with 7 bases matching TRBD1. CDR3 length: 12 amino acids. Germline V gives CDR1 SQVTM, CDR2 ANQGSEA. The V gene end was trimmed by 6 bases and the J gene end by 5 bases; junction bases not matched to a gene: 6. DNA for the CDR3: TGCAGCGTGGAGACAGGGCGGGAGACCCAGTACTTC. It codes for CSVETGRETQYF.

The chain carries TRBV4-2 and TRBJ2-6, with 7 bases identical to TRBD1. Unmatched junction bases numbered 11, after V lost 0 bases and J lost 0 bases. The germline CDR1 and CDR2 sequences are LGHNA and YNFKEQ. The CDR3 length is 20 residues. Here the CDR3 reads CASSQDASGQYNSGANVLTF. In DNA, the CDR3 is TGTGCCAGCAGCCAAGACGCTTCGGGACAGTACAACTCTGGGGCCAACGTCCTGACTTTC.

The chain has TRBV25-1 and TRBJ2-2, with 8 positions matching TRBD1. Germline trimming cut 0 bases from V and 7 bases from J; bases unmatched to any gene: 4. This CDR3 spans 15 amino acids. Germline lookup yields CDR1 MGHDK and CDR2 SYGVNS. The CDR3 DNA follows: TGTGCCAGCAGTGAATACACAGGGGGTAGCGGGGAGCTGTTTTTT. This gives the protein CASSEYTGGSGELFF.

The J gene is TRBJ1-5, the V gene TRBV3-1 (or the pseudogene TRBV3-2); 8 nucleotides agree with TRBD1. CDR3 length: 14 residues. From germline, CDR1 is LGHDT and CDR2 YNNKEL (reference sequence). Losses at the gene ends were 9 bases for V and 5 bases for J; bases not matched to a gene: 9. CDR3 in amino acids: CARRQGLIDQPQHF. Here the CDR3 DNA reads TGTGCCAGAAGACAGGGGCTTATCGATCAGCCCCAGCATTTT.

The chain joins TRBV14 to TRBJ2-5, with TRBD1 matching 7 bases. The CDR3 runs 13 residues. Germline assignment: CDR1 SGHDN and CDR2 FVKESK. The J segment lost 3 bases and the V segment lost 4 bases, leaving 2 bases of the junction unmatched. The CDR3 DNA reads TGTGCCAGCAGCCCCGGGACAGAAGAGACCCAGTACTTC. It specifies CASSPGTEETQYF.

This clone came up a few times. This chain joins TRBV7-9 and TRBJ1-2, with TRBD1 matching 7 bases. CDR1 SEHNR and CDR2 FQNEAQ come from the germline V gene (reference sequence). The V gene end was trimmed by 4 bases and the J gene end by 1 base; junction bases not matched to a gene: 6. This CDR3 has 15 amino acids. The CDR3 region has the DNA TGTGCCAGCAGCTCATCCGACAGGGATAACTATGGCTACACCTTC. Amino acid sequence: CASSSSDRDNYGYTF.